The 23 T cell receptor beta chains in this list originate from one sample, sequenced in a study of lymphopenia after photon versus proton radiotherapy. Clones were read by immunoSEQ multiplex PCR, and TCRdb kept only the in-frame ones, dropping some. The table lists some 20,000 clones, roughly four fifths of them singletons. The sample was peripheral blood, taken from a patient treated with photon-based radiotherapy. These receptors were taken from a woman between 50 and 59 years old with pancreatic cancer.

This CDR3 is CATRGQGYEQYF. CDR3 bases: TGTGCCACCCGAGGACAGGGCTACGAGCAGTACTTC. The chain links TRBV6-6 to TRBJ2-7; 8 bases are shared with TRBD1. V lost 10 bases, J lost 3 bases, and 5 bases stayed unmatched. This CDR3 region has 12 residues. CDR1 and CDR2 (germline): MNHNY, SVGAGI (reference sequence).

The rearrangement uses TRBV5-4 and TRBJ2-1, with D perhaps matching TRBD1 (6 bases). This CDR3 has 15 amino acids. The V gene's germline CDR1 is SGHNT and CDR2 YYREEE (reference sequence). Trimming removed 1 base at V and 3 bases at J, with 11 bases between. The CDR3 loop is CASSLTGQYYNEQFF. The CDR3 nucleotides read TGTGCCAGCAGCTTGACTGGACAGTACTACAATGAGCAGTTCTTC.

The rearrangement uses TRBV9 and TRBJ2-2, with 14 bases that match TRBD2. The CDR3 length is 16 residues. V lost 3 bases and J lost 7; bases outside the gene matches: 5. Germline V lookup: CDR1 SGDLS, CDR2 YYNGEE. DNA of the CDR3: TGTGCCAGCAGCGGCGGGACTAGCGGGAGTGGCGGGGAGCTGTTTTTT. Residues: CASSGGTSGSGGELFF.

The chain recombines TRBV18 with TRBJ1-5; D may be TRBD1 (6 bases). The ends were cut back, 8 bases at V and 4 bases at J, with 15 bases in the middle. This CDR3 is 14 amino acids long. CDR1 and CDR2 (germline): KGHSH, LQKENI. The CDR3 coding sequence is TGTGCCAGCCGACTTGGAACAGGGAATCAGCCCCAGCATTTT. Protein sequence: CASRLGTGNQPQHF.

The rearrangement joins TRBV7-2 to TRBJ1-1; the D is unclear. Trimming removed 5 bases at V and 9 bases at J, with 13 bases between. CDR3 length: 12 residues. Germline V gives CDR1 SGHTA, CDR2 FQGNSA. The CDR3 DNA reads TGTGCCAGCAGCCTACAGTGGTCTCAAGCTTTCTTT. It encodes CASSLQWSQAFF.

The rearrangement joins TRBV5-1 to TRBJ2-3, with D unclear. The V gene's germline CDR1 is SGHRS and CDR2 YFSETQ. This CDR3 spans 11 amino acids. V was pared by 5 bases and J by 2 bases, with 3 bases between. CDR3: CASRITDTQYF. CDR3 sequence (DNA): TGCGCCAGCAGGATCACAGATACGCAGTATTTT.

This clone has a handful of counts. This chain connects TRBV15 to TRBJ2-7; TRBD1 matches at 8 bases. The J segment lost 3 bases and the V segment lost 5 bases, leaving 27 bases of the junction unmatched. Germline-derived CDR1 and CDR2 are LNHNV and YYDKDF (reference sequence). The CDR3 contains 21 residues. The CDR3 region has the DNA TGTGCCACCAGCCGCACCACTGTAGGGACAGGAGGTCCCCACTTAATCTACGAGCAGTACTTC. Amino acid sequence: CATSRTTVGTGGPHLIYEQYF.

This clone was seen more than once but under ten times. The V call is TRBV11-1, the J call TRBJ1-1; D may be TRBD1 (5 bases). Germline-derived CDR1 and CDR2 are SGHAT and FQDESV (reference sequence). The CDR3 consists of 14 residues. Trimming shortened V by 5 bases and J by 4 bases, and 14 bases separated the two germline ends. CDR3 bases: TGTGCCAGCAGCCCTATGGGGCTCCGCACTGAAGCTTTCTTT. Translation: CASSPMGLRTEAFF.

The chain recombines TRBV27 with TRBJ2-1; 11 bases map to TRBD2. V was clipped by 6 bases and J by 7 bases; unmatched bases: 2. This CDR3 region has 13 residues. Per the germline V gene, CDR1 is MNHEY and CDR2 is SMNVEV (reference sequence). The CDR3, as DNA: TGTGCCAGCAGGCCTAGCGGGAGGAATGAGCAGTTCTTC. This sequence encodes CASRPSGRNEQFF.

This chain connects TRBV6-6 to TRBJ1-1, with D tentatively TRBD1 (5 bases). The CDR3 is 12 amino acids. Deletions cut 6 bases from V and 5 bases from J, with 10 bases between. Germline loops: CDR1 MNHNY, CDR2 SVGAGI (reference sequence). The CDR3 region has the DNA TGTGCCAGCAGGGCCCAGGGAACTGAAGCTTTCTTT. The encoded protein is CASRAQGTEAFF.

This clone was seen a single time. The chain uses TRBV23-1 and TRBJ1-5; D gene ambiguous. TRBV23-1 is identified as an open reading frame with a role that is uncertain. The CDR3 covers 16 residues. V was cut by 10 bases and J by 5 bases, with 24 bases left in between. As DNA, the CDR3 is TGCGCCATCGCGGATCAGCGGCGGGTTTGGGATCAGCCCCAGCATTTT. Residues: CAIADQRRVWDQPQHF.

V usage is TRBV7-9 and J usage is TRBJ2-1, with D perhaps TRBD2 (5 bases). CDR1 is SEHNR, CDR2 FQNEAQ, per germline (reference sequence). This CDR3 contains 15 residues. V lost 4 bases, J lost 5 bases, and 15 bases lay in between. The CDR3 DNA is TGTGCCAGCAGCTACGGAGGTGGGCGGAACAATGAGCAGTTCTTC. This codes for CASSYGGGRNNEQFF.

The rearrangement links TRBV13 to TRBJ1-2; D might be TRBD1 (6 bases). Germline V gene lookup returns CDR1 PRHDT and CDR2 FYEKMQ (reference sequence). This CDR3 region has 17 residues. Trimming pared 0 bases from V and 3 bases from J, leaving 17 bases between. This CDR3 is CASSLGRVGGLDYGYTF. In DNA, the CDR3 is TGTGCCAGCAGCTTAGGCCGAGTTGGGGGGCTGGACTATGGCTACACCTTC.

This clone was seen just once. This chain connects TRBV9 to TRBJ2-1; 8 positions match TRBD2. CDR3 length: 12 amino acids. Germline V gene lookup returns CDR1 SGDLS and CDR2 YYNGEE. The trim removed 3 bases at V and 8 bases at J, leaving 1 base unmatched. CDR3 nucleotide sequence: TGTGCCAGCAGCGGAGCGGGAGATGAGCAGTTCTTC. As protein: CASSGAGDEQFF.

This chain joins TRBV19 and TRBJ2-5; TRBD1 matches at 8 bases. The last part of the DNA fits TRBJ2-7 better; the J call may be wrong. Germline V gene lookup returns CDR1 LNHDA and CDR2 SQIVND (reference sequence). The CDR3 totals 15 residues. Here the CDR3 DNA reads TGTGCCAGTTCCTCCGGACAGGGTATCGCCTACGAGCAGTACTTC. It is translated as CASSSGQGIAYEQYF.

The V gene is TRBV19, the J gene TRBJ2-1; possibly TRBD1 for D (5 bases). CDR1 LNHDA and CDR2 SQIVND come from the germline V gene (reference sequence). V was trimmed by 3 bases and J by 4 bases, leaving 16 bases between them. The CDR3 loop spans 16 amino acids. The CDR3 region has the DNA TGTGCCAGTAGTATTAACGCGGCAGGGTCATACAATGAGCAGTTCTTC. It specifies CASSINAAGSYNEQFF.

This chain connects TRBV7-2 to TRBJ2-2, with 9 bases fitting TRBD2. Germline trimming cut 4 bases from V and 2 bases from J; bases unmatched to any gene: 8. The CDR3 sequence is 17 residues long. CDR1 and CDR2 (germline): SGHTA, FQGNSA. DNA for the CDR3: TGTGCCAGCAGCTCCCGACTAGCGGAGAAAAACACCGGGGAGCTGTTTTTT. Its protein is CASSSRLAEKNTGELFF.

This chain connects TRBV23-1 to TRBJ2-1; perhaps TRBD1 as D (6 bases). TRBV23-1 is noted as an ORF with a role that remains uncertain. V lost 10 bases and J 0 bases, leaving 10 bases between the germline ends. The CDR3 consists of 13 residues. This CDR3 is CAKGQRSYNEQFF. For the CDR3, the DNA is TGCGCCAAAGGACAGCGCTCCTACAATGAGCAGTTCTTC.

This sequence joins TRBV7-8 and TRBJ2-5, with 8 bases aligning to TRBD2. This CDR3 contains 15 residues. The V segment lost 3 bases and the J segment 4 bases; nucleotides outside the gene matches: 7. Germline V gene data show CDR1 as SGHVS and CDR2 as FQNEAQ. In DNA form, the CDR3 reads TGTGCCAGCAGCTTCCGGGAGGGCCTTGGAGAGACCCAGTACTTC. The encoded protein is CASSFREGLGETQYF.

The V call is TRBV6-5, the J call TRBJ2-1, with a weak D call TRBD2 (6 bases). Germline V CDR1 and CDR2: MNHEY, SVGAGI. The CDR3 is made up of 15 amino acids. V was clipped by 6 bases and J by 0 bases, with 12 bases between them. This chain's CDR3 is CASRLADHSYNEQFF. In DNA, the CDR3 is TGTGCCAGCAGATTAGCGGACCACTCCTACAATGAGCAGTTCTTC.

The chain links TRBV2 to TRBJ2-7; D is ambiguous. V lost 8 bases and J lost 0, with 17 bases in between. CDR3 length: 15 residues. In germline, CDR1 is SNHLY, CDR2 FYNNEI. CDR3 nucleotide sequence: TGTGCCAGCGTCGTTTTCGCAGGTAGCTCCTACGAGCAGTACTTC. Protein product: CASVVFAGSSYEQYF.

The V gene is TRBV27, the J gene TRBJ1-5; D is ambiguous. Trimming took 1 base from V and 4 from J, leaving 11 bases between them. The germline V gene encodes CDR1 MNHEY and CDR2 SMNVEV (reference sequence). The CDR3 length is 15 residues. The CDR3 here is CASSLYSGENQPQHF. As DNA, the CDR3 is TGTGCCAGCAGTTTATACAGTGGCGAGAATCAGCCCCAGCATTTT.

This chain uses TRBV28 with TRBJ1-2; D might be TRBD1 (5 bases). The length of the CDR3 is 13 residues. Germline CDR1 reads MDHEN; CDR2 reads SYDVKM. Trimming took 6 bases from V and 3 from J, leaving 11 bases between them. Here the CDR3 reads CASSPGGHYGYTF. CDR3 coding DNA: TGTGCCAGCAGCCCCGGGGGACACTATGGCTACACCTTC.